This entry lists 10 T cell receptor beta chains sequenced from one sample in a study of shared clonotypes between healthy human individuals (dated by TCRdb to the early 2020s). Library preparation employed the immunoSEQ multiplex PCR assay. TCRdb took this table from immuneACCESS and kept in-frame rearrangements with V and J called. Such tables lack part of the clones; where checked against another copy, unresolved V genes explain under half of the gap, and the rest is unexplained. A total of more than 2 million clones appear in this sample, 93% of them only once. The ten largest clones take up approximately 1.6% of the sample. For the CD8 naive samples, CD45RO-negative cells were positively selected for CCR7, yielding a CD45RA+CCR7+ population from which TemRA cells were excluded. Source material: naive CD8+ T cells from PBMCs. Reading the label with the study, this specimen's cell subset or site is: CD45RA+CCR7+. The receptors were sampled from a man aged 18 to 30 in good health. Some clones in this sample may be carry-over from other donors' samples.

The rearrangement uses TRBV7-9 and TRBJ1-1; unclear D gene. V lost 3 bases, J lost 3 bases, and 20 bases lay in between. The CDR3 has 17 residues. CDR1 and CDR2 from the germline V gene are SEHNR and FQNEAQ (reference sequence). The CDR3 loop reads CASSFGPPGPSDTEAFF. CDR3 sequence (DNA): TGTGCCAGCAGCTTTGGTCCACCCGGGCCCTCGGACACTGAAGCTTTCTTT.

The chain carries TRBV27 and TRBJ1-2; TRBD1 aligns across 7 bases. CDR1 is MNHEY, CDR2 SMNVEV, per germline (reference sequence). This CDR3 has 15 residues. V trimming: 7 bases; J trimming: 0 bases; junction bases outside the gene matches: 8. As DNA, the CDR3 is TGTGCCAGCAATCCCCGGACAGGAACTAACTATGGCTACACCTTC. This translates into CASNPRTGTNYGYTF.

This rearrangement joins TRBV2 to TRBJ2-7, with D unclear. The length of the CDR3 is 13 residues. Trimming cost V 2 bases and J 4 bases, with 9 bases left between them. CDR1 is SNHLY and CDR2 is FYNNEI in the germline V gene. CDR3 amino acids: CASSETGPYEQYF. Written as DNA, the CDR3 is TGTGCCAGCAGTGAAACCGGGCCTTACGAGCAGTACTTC.

In DNA, the CDR3 is TGCGCCAGCAGCTTGAGGACTAGCGGAGCCTACGAGCAGTACTTC. The encoded protein is CASSLRTSGAYEQYF. The rearrangement joins TRBV5-1 to TRBJ2-7, with 10 bases lining up with TRBD2. In germline, CDR1 is SGHRS, CDR2 YFSETQ. Germline trimming cut 1 base from V and 2 bases from J; bases unmatched to any gene: 3. The CDR3 is 15 residues long. Complete variable domain (other parts from reference TRBV5-1 and TRBJ2-7): KAGVTQTPRYLIKTRGQQVTLSCSPISGHRSVSWYQQTPGQGLQFLFEYFSETQRNKGNFPGRFSGRQFSNSRSEMNVSTLELGDSALYLCASSLRTSGAYEQYFGPGTRLTVT.

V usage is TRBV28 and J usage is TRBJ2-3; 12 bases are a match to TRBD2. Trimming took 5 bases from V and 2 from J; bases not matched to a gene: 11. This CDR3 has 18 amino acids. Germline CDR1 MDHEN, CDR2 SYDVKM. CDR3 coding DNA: TGTGCCAGCAGTCCCTCGGCCACTAGCGGGGGGAACACAGATACGCAGTATTTT. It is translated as CASSPSATSGGNTDTQYF.

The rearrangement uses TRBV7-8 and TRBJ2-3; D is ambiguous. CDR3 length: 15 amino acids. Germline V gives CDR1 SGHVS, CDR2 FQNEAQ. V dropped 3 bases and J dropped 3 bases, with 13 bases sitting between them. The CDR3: CASSFLRHSTDTQYF. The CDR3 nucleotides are TGTGCCAGCAGCTTCCTAAGGCACTCTACAGATACGCAGTATTTT.

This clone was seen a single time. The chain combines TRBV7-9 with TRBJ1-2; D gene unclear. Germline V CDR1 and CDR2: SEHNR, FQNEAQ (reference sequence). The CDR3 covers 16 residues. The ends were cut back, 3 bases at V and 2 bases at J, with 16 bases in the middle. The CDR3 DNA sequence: TGTGCCAGCAGCTTCCAGACGGAGGGCCCAAACTATGGCTACACCTTC. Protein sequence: CASSFQTEGPNYGYTF.

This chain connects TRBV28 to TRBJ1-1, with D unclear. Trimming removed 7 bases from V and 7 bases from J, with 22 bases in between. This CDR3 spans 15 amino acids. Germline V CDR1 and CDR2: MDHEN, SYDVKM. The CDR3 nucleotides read TGTGCCAGCACCCAATCCAAAGGGATGACGATTGAAGCTTTCTTT. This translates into CASTQSKGMTIEAFF.

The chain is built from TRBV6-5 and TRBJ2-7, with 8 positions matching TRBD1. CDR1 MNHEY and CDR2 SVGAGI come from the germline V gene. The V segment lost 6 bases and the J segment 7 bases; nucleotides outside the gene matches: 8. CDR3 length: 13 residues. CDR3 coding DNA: TGTGCCAGCAGCCTCGCAGGGGGCTGGGAGCAGTACTTC. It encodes CASSLAGGWEQYF.

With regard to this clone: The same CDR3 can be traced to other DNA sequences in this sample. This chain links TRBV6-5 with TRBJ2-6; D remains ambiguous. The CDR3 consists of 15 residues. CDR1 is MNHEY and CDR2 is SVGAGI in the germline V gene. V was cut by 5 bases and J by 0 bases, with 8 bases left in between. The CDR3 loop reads CASSPNPSGANVLTF. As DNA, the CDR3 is TGTGCCAGCAGTCCTAATCCCTCTGGGGCCAACGTCCTGACTTTC.